These T cell receptor beta chains were read from a single sample in a study of beta chain features in type 1 diabetes. The table came from immunoSEQ multiplex PCR; TCRdb's copy has only in-frame clones and leaves some out. Of approximately 58,000 clones listed, about three fifths are singletons. The source material was stem cell memory CD4+ T cells from blood. The receptors were sampled from a woman aged 30 to 39 with type 1 diabetes. The CDR3 runs from the conserved cysteine through the conserved F or W. D genes are given only for firm matches. Part of the rows lack a size; the others show once, few, many or a class for expanded clones.

-	TRBV6-5	TRBJ2-5	-	TGTGCCAGCAGTTTTCAGGGACAAGAGACCCAGTACTTC	CASSFQGQETQYF
TRBD2	TRBV5-6	TRBJ2-1	-	TGTGCCAGCAGCCCAAGACTAGCGCCCGACTCCTACAATGAGCAGTTCTTC	CASSPRLAPDSYNEQFF
TRBD2	TRBV28	TRBJ2-3	-	TGTGCCAGCAGGTATAGCGGGGAGAACACAGATACGCAGTATTTT	CASRYSGENTDTQYF
-	TRBV15	TRBJ2-1	few	TGTGCCACCAGTTATTACAATGAGCAGTTCTTC	CATSYYNEQFF
TRBD1	TRBV5-1	TRBJ2-2	few	TGCGCCAGCAGCTTGGACAGGGGGACCGCCGGGGAGCTGTTTTTT	CASSLDRGTAGELFF
-	TRBV19	TRBJ2-1	-	TGTGCCAGTAGTATTTTAGCGGATGTCGATGAGCAGTTCTTC	CASSILADVDEQFF
TRBD2	TRBV29-1	TRBJ2-1	few	TGCAGCGTCGGCGGGAGAACCTACAATGAGCAGTTCTTC	CSVGGRTYNEQFF
TRBD1	TRBV4-1	TRBJ2-2	few	TGCGCCAGCAGCCCCGGGACAGGGGGCACCGGGGAGCTGTTTTTT	CASSPGTGGTGELFF
-	TRBV9	TRBJ1-2	-	TGTGCCAGCAGCGTAAGCGTAGGCGGCGGCTACACCTTC	CASSVSVGGGYTF
-	TRBV6-5	TRBJ2-2	-	TGTGCCACCTCGGGGACGAACACCGGGGAGCTGTTTTTT	CATSGTNTGELFF
-	TRBV9	TRBJ2-7	-	TGTGCCAGCAGCGCCGACAGTTCAGGACTGACTAGTCCCTACGAGCAGTACTTC	CASSADSSGLTSPYEQYF
TRBD2	TRBV4-1	TRBJ2-7	-	TGCGCCAGCAGCCAATCCCTAGCGGATACCTACGAGCAGTACTTC	CASSQSLADTYEQYF
TRBD1	TRBV11-3	TRBJ2-3	-	TGTGCCAGCAGCTTAGCGGGACAGAGCGCAGATACGCAGTATTTT	CASSLAGQSADTQYF
-	TRBV2	TRBJ1-2	-	TGTGCCAGTAGCCAGGGTCCCTATGGCTACACCTTC	CASSQGPYGYTF
TRBD1	TRBV6-6	TRBJ2-3	-	TGTGCCAGCAGTTACTCCGGGACAGGGTCAGCAGATACGCAGTATTTT	CASSYSGTGSADTQYF
TRBD1	TRBV7-9	TRBJ2-7	-	TGTGCCAGCAGCGGCCAAAACCGACAGGGGGCCTCCTACGAGCAGTACTTC	CASSGQNRQGASYEQYF
-	TRBV21-1	TRBJ1-1	-	TGTGCCAGCTTCGACAGGGGAACTATGAACACTGAAGCTTTCTTT	CASFDRGTMNTEAFF
TRBD1	TRBV30	TRBJ1-4	-	TGTGCCTGGGATACCTCAGGGGGGATTAATGAAAAACTGTTTTTT	CAWDTSGGINEKLFF
-	TRBV20-1	TRBJ2-7	few	TGCAGTGCAGAGACTAGTCACGAGCAGTACTTC	CSAETSHEQYF
TRBD1	TRBV29-1	TRBJ1-2	-	TGCAGCGTACAGGGGGCCCGCTATGGCTACACCTTC	CSVQGARYGYTF
TRBD2	TRBV7-9	TRBJ2-3	few	TGTGCCAGCCCGGGACTAGCGGGAGAAGGGAGCACAGATACGCAGTATTTT	CASPGLAGEGSTDTQYF
TRBD2	TRBV4-2	TRBJ2-1	-	TGTGCCAGCAGCCAAGTGACTAGCGGTTCGTTAACCGGTGAGCAGTTCTTC	CASSQVTSGSLTGEQFF
TRBD2	TRBV6-6	TRBJ2-7	-	TGTGCCAGCAGTTACTCGAGACGGGAGGACTACGAGCAGTACTTC	CASSYSRREDYEQYF
-	TRBV10-3	TRBJ2-5	-	TGTGCCACCAGGGCGGGAGAGACCCAGTACTTC	CATRAGETQYF
-	TRBV28	TRBJ2-4	-	TGTGCCAGCAGACCCGGGATCCTAGCCAAAAACATTCAGTACTTC	CASRPGILAKNIQYF
TRBD1	TRBV15	TRBJ2-1	once	TGTGCCACCAGCAGAGGACACGGACAGGGGTGGAATGAGCAGTTCTTC	CATSRGHGQGWNEQFF
TRBD2	TRBV6-5	TRBJ2-7	few	TGTGCCAGCGCGAGCGGGAGTTTCTACGAGCAGTACTTC	CASASGSFYEQYF
-	TRBV7-9	TRBJ2-2	few	TGTGCCAGCGCCAAGGAACAGAGCAACACCGGGGAGCTGTTTTTT	CASAKEQSNTGELFF